The 8 T cell receptor beta chains given below trace back to one sample, sequenced in a study of OX40 agonist ivuxolimab in advanced cancers. Assay: immunoSEQ multiplex PCR; the TCRdb copy retains only in-frame clones and omits some. The sample lists roughly 40,000 clones, 82% seen once, with about 1.8% in the top ten. Sequenced material: CD4+ or CD8+ T cells sorted from blood, taken in a trial of the OX40 agonist ivuxolimab. These TCRs come from an adult with an advanced solid tumor such as melanoma, head and neck, liver or kidney cancer.

The chain recombines TRBV29-1 with TRBJ1-1; 7 nucleotides line up with TRBD1. The junction had 8 bases not matched to a gene; V was cut back by 6 bases and J by 1 base. Germline CDR1 reads SQVTM; CDR2 reads ANQGSEA. This CDR3 has 14 amino acids. DNA of the CDR3: TGCAGCGTCCCCAGGGGGTCCGCGAACACTGAAGCTTTCTTT. It is translated as CSVPRGSANTEAFF. Using reference TRBV29-1 and TRBJ1-1 for the parts outside the CDR3, the full variable domain is SAVISQKPSRDICQRGTSLTIQCQVDSQVTMMFWYRQQPGQSLTLIATANQGSEATYESGFVIDKFPISRPNLTFSTLTVSNMSPEDSSIYLCSVPRGSANTEAFFGQGTRLTVV.

The chain employs TRBV9 and TRBJ1-4, with TRBD1 as a possible D gene (5 bases). The CDR3 covers 15 residues. The V gene lost 3 bases and the J gene lost 3 bases, with 12 bases spanning the gap. CDR1 is SGDLS and CDR2 is YYNGEE in the germline V gene. DNA for the CDR3: TGTGCCAGCAGCGCCCAGGGACGGGCTAATGAAAAACTGTTTTTT. Amino acid sequence: CASSAQGRANEKLFF.

This chain joins TRBV30 and TRBJ2-3; 8 bases align to TRBD1. Germline V gives CDR1 GTSNPN, CDR2 SVGIG (reference sequence). The V segment lost 3 bases and the J segment 4 bases; nucleotides outside the gene matches: 3. The CDR3 contains 13 residues. The chain's CDR3 is CAWRRQGPDTQYF. Here the CDR3 DNA reads TGTGCCTGGAGGAGACAGGGGCCAGATACGCAGTATTTT. The whole variable domain, filled in from reference TRBV30 and TRBJ2-3, reads SQTIHQWPATLVQPVGSPLSLECTVEGTSNPNLYWYRQAAGRGLQLLFYSVGIGQISSEVPQNLSASRPQDRQFILSSKKLLLSDSGFYLCAWRRQGPDTQYFGPGTRLTVL.

The chain is built from TRBV9 and TRBJ2-6, with a weak D call TRBD1 (7 bases). CDR3 length: 18 residues. CDR1 SGDLS and CDR2 YYNGEE come from the germline V gene. V gave up 3 bases and J gave up 1 base, with 17 bases separating them. The CDR3: CASSARRGERSGANVLTF. The CDR3 DNA follows: TGTGCCAGCAGCGCCCGCAGGGGGGAGCGGTCTGGGGCCAACGTCCTGACTTTC.

The V call is TRBV5-6, the J call TRBJ1-5; no definite D call. From germline, CDR1 is SGHDT and CDR2 YYEEEE. The CDR3 totals 14 residues. The ends were cut back, 4 bases at V and 5 bases at J, with 13 bases in the middle. In DNA form, the CDR3 reads TGTGCCAGCAGCCAAGGATATCCCTATCAGCCCCAGCATTTT. Protein sequence: CASSQGYPYQPQHF.

V is TRBV27 and J is TRBJ2-1; D tentatively fits TRBD1 or TRBD2 (5 bases each). This CDR3 is built from 13 residues. The germline gives CDR1 MNHEY, CDR2 SMNVEV (reference sequence). The V end was cut by 4 bases, the J end by 6 bases, with 10 bases between. The CDR3 DNA reads TGTGCCAGCAGTTGGGGACCCACCAATGAGCAGTTCTTC. Translating gives CASSWGPTNEQFF.

J is TRBJ1-5 and V is TRBV29-1, with D possibly TRBD1 on 5 matching bases. Germline CDR1 and CDR2: SQVTM and ANQGSEA. This CDR3 region has 13 residues. Between the trimmed V and J ends, which lost 7 bases and 1 base, there was a span of 11 bases. The CDR3 region is CSAGWGSNQPQHF. CDR3 in DNA: TGCAGCGCGGGGTGGGGGAGCAATCAGCCCCAGCATTTT.

This rearrangement joins TRBV5-8 to TRBJ1-5, with D possibly being TRBD1 (6 bases). V was cut by 0 bases and J by 2 bases, with 12 bases left in between. This CDR3 contains 16 residues. Germline assignment: CDR1 SGHTS and CDR2 YDEGEE. In DNA, the CDR3 is TGTGCCAGCAGCTTGGAACAGGGAGTGGGCAATCAGCCCCAGCATTTT. Translation: CASSLEQGVGNQPQHF.